The 3 T cell receptor beta chains presented below share a single source sample, sequenced in a study of a mutant IDH1 vaccine in newly diagnosed glioma. The sample's time point: week 47, end of study. Each dose of the vaccine consisted of 300 ug of mutant IDH1 20-mer peptide, with topical imiquimod. Using immunoSEQ multiplex PCR, the repertoire was profiled, and TCRdb retains in-frame clones only, with some absent. The table has approximately 50,000 clones, roughly 72% seen once. For these receptors, no antigen is known. The specimen comprised PBMCs, sampled from a glioma patient whose treatment included an IDH1 peptide vaccine. These receptors were obtained from a woman aged 40 to 55 with glioma. Some clones in this sample may be carry-over from other donors' samples.

The genes are TRBV4-3 and TRBJ1-1, with TRBD1 as a possible D gene (6 bases). With 5 bases removed from V and 5 bases from J, the gap between germline ends came to 15 bases. CDR1 is LGHNA, CDR2 YSLEER, per germline. CDR3 length: 14 amino acids. Here the CDR3 DNA reads TGCGCCAGCAGCTCAGGGGCCGGGAGGACTGAAGCTTTCTTT. It encodes CASSSGAGRTEAFF.

This clone was detected a few times. The chain carries TRBV27 and TRBJ1-1; D is perhaps TRBD1 (6 bases). CDR1 and CDR2 (germline): MNHEY, SMNVEV (reference sequence). The V gene lost 5 bases and the J gene lost 6 bases, with 10 bases spanning the gap. The CDR3 extends over 12 amino acids. The DNA for the CDR3 is TGTGCCAGCAGTACTACAGGGTCTGAAGCTTTCTTT. Amino acid sequence: CASSTTGSEAFF.

The chain employs TRBV7-9 and TRBJ1-1; D remains ambiguous. The V gene's germline CDR1 is SEHNR and CDR2 FQNEAQ (reference sequence). The V and J ends lost 4 bases and 5 bases respectively, with 8 bases between them. The CDR3 consists of 12 residues. The CDR3 bases are TGTGCCAGCAGCTCAGGAAGGACTGAAGCTTTCTTT. Amino acid sequence: CASSSGRTEAFF.